The T cell receptor beta chain under discussion was sequenced for a study of T cell changes during pregnancy in multiple sclerosis. This CDR3 is 13 amino acids long. The trim removed 2 bases at V and 4 bases at J, leaving 5 bases unmatched. Germline assignment: CDR1 GTSNPN and CDR2 SVGIG (reference sequence). The data were produced by immunoSEQ multiplex PCR, yet TCRdb's version contains in-frame clones alone and is incomplete. The sample gives around 19,000 clones, 70% to 90% of which show up once; over 8.5% is in the top ten. The clonotype comes from a female donor with multiple sclerosis, enrolled in a pregnancy study. The chain employs TRBV30 and TRBJ2-7; 7 bases map to TRBD2. The material was CD8+ T cells from peripheral blood mononuclear cells, obtained after pregnancy. CDR3 sequence: CAWSPGTKYEQYF. CDR3 nucleotide sequence: TGTGCCTGGAGTCCCGGGACTAAATACGAGCAGTACTTC.